Sequencing of this T cell receptor beta chain was carried out in a study of T cells in Graves' hyperthyroidism and ophthalmopathy (dated by TCRdb to between 2018 and 2021). Looking at the study overall: Peripheral blood samples were taken at initial diagnosis, before any treatment was given. To identify TCR V-J signatures that set the groups apart, the researchers used a discovery cohort of 90 to 100 patients, made up of fewer than 50 with Graves' ophthalmopathy and 57 with stable Graves' hyperthyroidism. Thyroid tissue and blood T-cell repertoires from more than 5 Graves' hyperthyroidism patients were also compared in the study. Prospective prediction of ophthalmopathy was tested in an independent validation cohort consisting of under 20 hyperthyroidism patients and more than 15 patients who later progressed to ophthalmopathy. TCR Vbeta CDR3 sequencing of roughly 140 peripheral blood samples (under 45 ophthalmopathy, under 80 hyperthyroidism and roughly 17 progressor patients) is reported in the paper. The approximately 100 discovery patients were randomly divided into training and test sets at a 7:3 ratio. After blood sampling, hyperthyroidism patients were treated with methimazole at a starting dose of 30 mg daily, and ophthalmopathy patients were treated with high-dose intravenous methylprednisolone. The full study reports these points: Sample size was not statistically predetermined, and investigators were not blinded to group allocation. Blood samples also contained most of the expanded thyroid clonotypes (frequency above 0.001), which suggests that blood repertoires may reflect thyroid immune responses. During validation, the model predicted progression to ophthalmopathy a median of around 6 months ahead of onset, with almost 71% sensitivity and around 72% specificity. A 13 V-J signature model separated ophthalmopathy from stable hyperthyroidism, with about 88% sensitivity and approximately 81% specificity in cross-validation and 80%/75% in testing.

Spanning cysteine to phenylalanine, the CDR3 consists of 13 amino acids. The CDR3 DNA has 39 bases and is translated from base 1. V is pared back by 3 bases and J by 10 bases, with 13 bases lying between the germline termini. Taken from the germline V gene (reference sequence), the CDR1 and CDR2 loops are DFQATT and SNEGSKA. Moderately to severely active disease, a Clinical Activity Score of at least 3, a NOSPECS grade of at least 4, and a duration under 3 months were present in ophthalmopathy patients. The study excluded patients with uncontrolled infections, other autoimmune diseases, pregnancy or lactation. Diagnoses were based on clinical symptoms, serum thyroxine and TRAb, thyroid ultrasound and orbital computed tomography. PBMCs were separated from over 9 ml of fresh peripheral blood using Ficoll-Paque density gradient centrifugation. Trizol reagent was used to extract total RNA, and RNA quality was then checked on an Agilent 2100 Bioanalyzer.

TCR beta CDR3 regions were amplified from RNA transcripts. For the first round of RT-PCR on the TCR CDR3, the HTBI primer set was used together with the Qiagen OneStep RT-PCR kit. A second multiplex PCR round built the libraries, followed by size selection and purification. Sequencing of the libraries was done on an Illumina HiSeq2000 using paired-end 100 bp reads. In the paper's pipeline: SOAPnuke was used to process the raw data, throwing out any read that contained adapters or uncalled bases, had a mean Phred below 15, or lacked an exact constant-primer or identifier match. High-quality paired reads were merged with COPE v1.2.5, and unique nucleotide sequences were defined as clonotypes. MiTCR v1.1 was used to align the clonotypes against IMGT TRBV, TRBD and TRBJ reference segments. Only V-J combinations with frequency above 0.0001, covering approximately 99% of repertoires, were analysed. The TCS score was defined as the ratio of F50 (clonal expansion) to E x V (chaos), calculated using BLOSUM62-based TCRdist between CDR3 peptides within each V-J. Welch's t-statistics and random forest reduced fewer than 600 V-J features to 13, which were used in a naive Bayes classifier (R e1071). TCRdb applied fastp at Q25 and MiXCR to the public reads, then kept only in-frame beta chains. Rows are unified per CDR3 protein, each entry keeping the most common DNA and genes. The V and J calls reflect TCRdb's pipeline rather than the authors' work. This sample comprises some 270,000 distinct CDR3 sequences, over 20% of them detected only once. The top ten clonotypes cover about a third of the sample.

As for this clonotype: It lacks a known antigen. It has no much larger one-base neighbor in the sample; base qualities were not kept.

Rearrangement joined TRBV20-1 to TRBJ1-6; tentative D gene TRBD1, with 5 bases matching. Sample: blood. This receptor was taken from a woman between 40 and 50 years old with Graves' ophthalmopathy. The CDR3 loop reads CSASRTGESPLHF. The sequence in DNA is TGCAGTGCTAGTAGGACGGGGGAGTCACCCCTCCACTTT.